This TCR beta chain was found in a study of cytomegalovirus exposure and HLA in healthy donors. PCR employed 60 Vbeta and 13 Jbeta primers. The data were produced by immunoSEQ multiplex PCR, yet TCRdb's version contains in-frame clones alone and is incomplete. The sample has about 180,000 clones; around 79% are singletons. Germline loops: CDR1 SGHAT, CDR2 FQNNGV. With 6 bases removed from V and 1 base from J, the gap between germline ends came to 15 bases. This CDR3 has 16 residues. With respect to this clone: Its antigen is still unknown.

Study-level results: Presence/absence analyses treated sequencing depth as roughly uniform across donors. Later analysis indicated greater clonal expansion among HLA-associated TCR beta chains than among equally common other chains. Serostatus for CMV was the only available immune exposure information. In a later analysis, at a false discovery rate of 0.05, some 17,000 TCR beta sequences were associated with HLA alleles.

The chain has TRBV11-2 and TRBJ2-2; tentatively, D is TRBD1 (6 bases). Material: PBMCs. The TCR was taken from a man aged 35-49 years in good health and CMV-seropositive. In nucleotides, the CDR3 is TGTGCCAGCAGAGACCCGGGACAACTGAACACCGGGGAGCTGTTTTTT. Translation gives CASRDPGQLNTGELFF.